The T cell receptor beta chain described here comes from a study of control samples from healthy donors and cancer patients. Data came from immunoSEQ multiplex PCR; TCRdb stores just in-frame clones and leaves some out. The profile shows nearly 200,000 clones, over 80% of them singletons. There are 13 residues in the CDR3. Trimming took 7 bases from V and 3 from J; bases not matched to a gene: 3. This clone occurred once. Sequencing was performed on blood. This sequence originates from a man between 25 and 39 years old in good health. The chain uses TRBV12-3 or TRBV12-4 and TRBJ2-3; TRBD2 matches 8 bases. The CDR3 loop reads CASIAGGTDTQYF. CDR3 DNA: TGTGCCAGCATCGCGGGGGGTACAGATACGCAGTATTTT.